These 28 T cell receptor beta chains were all obtained from the same sample, sequenced in a study of blood T cell repertoires in COVID-19. Using immunoSEQ multiplex PCR, the repertoire was profiled, and TCRdb retains in-frame clones only, with some absent. The table shows approximately 300,000 clones, with 85% to 90% occurring only once. Specimen: peripheral blood. Receptors were obtained from a woman in her forties with acute or convalescent COVID-19.

The CDR3 DNA reads TGCGCCAGCAGCAGAGGGGGGGCCGAAGGAAACACCATATATTTT. This gives the protein CASSRGGAEGNTIYF. This rearrangement joins TRBV5-1 to TRBJ1-3, with D tentatively TRBD1 (6 bases). The V and J ends lost 4 bases and 4 bases respectively, with 15 bases between them. This CDR3 contains 15 residues. Per germline, CDR1 SGHRS and CDR2 YFSETQ.

For the CDR3, the DNA is TGTGCCAGCAGCGTAGGGGTGGCGGCCCCCAAAGAGACCCAGTACTTC. Protein product: CASSVGVAAPKETQYF. The chain carries TRBV9 and TRBJ2-5; no clear D. The CDR3 sequence is 16 residues long. Trimming removed 0 bases at V and 3 bases at J, with 15 bases between. Per the germline V gene, CDR1 is SGDLS and CDR2 is YYNGEE.

This chain links TRBV7-2 with TRBJ1-1; no reliable D call. V lost 4 bases to trimming and J lost 1 base, with 7 bases between them. Germline CDR1 reads SGHTA; CDR2 reads FQGNSA. This CDR3 contains 13 residues. This chain's CDR3 is CASSSSSNTEAFF. The CDR3 DNA sequence: TGTGCCAGCAGCTCGTCCTCGAACACTGAAGCTTTCTTT. Drawing the rest from reference TRBV7-2 and TRBJ1-1, the complete variable domain is GAGVSQSPSNKVTEKGKDVELRCDPISGHTALYWYRQSLGQGLEFLIYFQGNSAPDKSGLPSDRFSAERTGGSVSTLTIQRTQQEDSAVYLCASSSSSNTEAFFGQGTRLTVV.

The chain carries TRBV5-1 and TRBJ2-1, with 8 bases aligning to TRBD1. V shed 1 base and J 8 bases; nucleotides not matched to a gene: 11. Germline V lookup: CDR1 SGHRS, CDR2 YFSETQ. CDR3 length: 16 residues. This chain's CDR3 is CASSLFVGQGPHEQFF. DNA for the CDR3: TGCGCCAGCAGCTTGTTCGTAGGACAGGGACCTCATGAGCAGTTCTTC.

The chain joins TRBV6-1 to TRBJ1-2; perhaps TRBD1 as D (5 bases). The germline V gene has CDR1 MNHNS and CDR2 SASEGT. Trimming shortened V by 3 bases and J by 5 bases, and 13 bases separated the two germline ends. The CDR3 loop spans 14 amino acids. CDR3 DNA sequence: TGTGCCAGCAGTGATCTGGGGCTCCTGTATGGCTACACCTTC. This encodes CASSDLGLLYGYTF.

V is TRBV12-5 and J is TRBJ1-2; D perhaps matches TRBD1 (5 bases). Trimming cost V 2 bases and J 4 bases, with 20 bases left between them. Germline V gene sequence: CDR1 LGHNT, CDR2 FRNRAP. This CDR3 region has 17 residues. The CDR3 region is CASGLWPGGGISYGYTF. CDR3 nucleotides: TGTGCTAGTGGTTTGTGGCCCGGGGGGGGTATCAGCTATGGCTACACCTTC.

The chain uses TRBV28 and TRBJ1-2; a weak D match, TRBD1 (5 bases). CDR1 is MDHEN and CDR2 is SYDVKM in the germline V gene. V was pared by 5 bases and J by 7 bases, with 20 bases between. The CDR3 spans 15 residues. The CDR3 protein is CASSGGVPATAGYTF. CDR3 in DNA: TGTGCCAGCAGTGGGGGGGTCCCCGCCACCGCTGGCTACACCTTC.

CDR3 region: CASSGGEGTEAFF. The CDR3 DNA reads TGTGCCAGCTCAGGAGGGGAAGGCACTGAAGCTTTCTTT. V and J are TRBV18 and TRBJ1-1; TRBD1 might be the D (5 bases). The CDR3 covers 13 residues. CDR1 is KGHSH, CDR2 LQKENI, per germline. V gave up 5 bases and J gave up 4 bases, with 11 bases separating them.

This clone was found a few times. J is TRBJ1-1 and V is TRBV5-1; D might be TRBD1 (5 bases). V was cut by 1 base and J by 1 base, with 8 bases left in between. The germline V gene encodes CDR1 SGHRS and CDR2 YFSETQ. The CDR3 consists of 14 residues. As DNA, the CDR3 is TGCGCCAGCAGCTTGTCAGGGCCGAACACTGAAGCTTTCTTT. Protein sequence: CASSLSGPNTEAFF. Looking up the rest from reference TRBV5-1 and TRBJ1-1 gives the full variable domain: KAGVTQTPRYLIKTRGQQVTLSCSPISGHRSVSWYQQTPGQGLQFLFEYFSETQRNKGNFPGRFSGRQFSNSRSEMNVSTLELGDSALYLCASSLSGPNTEAFFGQGTRLTVV.

To note about this clone: The identical CDR3 is also encoded by other nucleotide sequences in the sample. The rearrangement uses TRBV6-5 and TRBJ1-6, with TRBD1 identical over 8 bases. Germline V gene lookup returns CDR1 MNHEY and CDR2 SVGAGI. With V trimmed by 2 bases and J by 6 bases, 3 bases remained unmatched. This CDR3 is 15 amino acids long. The CDR3: CASSYLDRGNSPLHF. The CDR3 region has the DNA TGTGCCAGCAGTTACCTAGACAGGGGTAATTCACCCCTCCACTTT.

V gene TRBV5-4 combines with J gene TRBJ2-5, with D perhaps matching TRBD2 (7 bases). Per germline, CDR1 SGHNT and CDR2 YYREEE (reference sequence). The CDR3 has 16 amino acids. The V and J ends lost 4 bases and 5 bases respectively, with 21 bases between them. CDR3 DNA: TGTGCCAGCAGCCAGGGGCTAGCGGCCTTTAGCGAGACCCAGTACTTC. It specifies CASSQGLAAFSETQYF.

The chain couples TRBV2 to TRBJ1-1; no firm D call. V shed 7 bases and J shed 2 bases, with 14 bases lying between them. The germline V gene has CDR1 SNHLY and CDR2 FYNNEI. CDR3 length equals 14 residues. CDR3 nucleotide sequence: TGTGCCAGCACGCAGGCGAGCGGTAACACTGAAGCTTTCTTT. Residues: CASTQASGNTEAFF.

The table lists this clone with a few counts. Different DNA sequences within this sample yield the same CDR3. This chain connects TRBV7-9 to TRBJ2-2; tentative D call: TRBD1 (6 bases). The CDR3 is made up of 13 amino acids. CDR1 SEHNR and CDR2 FQNEAQ come from the germline V gene (reference sequence). Trimming removed 3 bases at V and 5 bases at J, with 7 bases between. The CDR3 region is CASSLRGTGELFF. The CDR3 nucleotides read TGTGCCAGCAGCTTGAGGGGGACCGGGGAGCTGTTTTTT.

As DNA, the CDR3 is TGTGCCAGTAGTGTCGGACAGGGGGACTGGACTGAAGCTTTCTTT. Protein sequence: CASSVGQGDWTEAFF. The V gene is TRBV19, the J gene TRBJ1-1, with 10 nucleotides matching TRBD1. V lost 5 bases and J lost 5; bases outside the gene matches: 8. The CDR3 consists of 15 residues. Germline V gene data show CDR1 as LNHDA and CDR2 as SQIVND (reference sequence).

This chain links TRBV6-5 with TRBJ1-5, with TRBD1 matching 7 bases. The CDR3 is 15 residues long. The V gene end was trimmed by 6 bases and the J gene end by 0 bases; junction bases not matched to a gene: 5. Germline V gives CDR1 MNHEY, CDR2 SVGAGI. CDR3 DNA sequence: TGTGCCAGCAGGGACGGGACAGCTAGCAATCAGCCCCAGCATTTT. Translating gives CASRDGTASNQPQHF.

The rearrangement uses TRBV3-1 (or the pseudogene TRBV3-2) and TRBJ2-4, with 9 nucleotides matching TRBD2. V shed 6 bases, J shed 2 bases, and the junction held 8 bases outside the gene matches. The CDR3 length is 16 residues. Germline loops: CDR1 LGHDT, CDR2 YNNKEL (reference sequence). CDR3 nucleotide sequence: TGTGCCAGCAGGCGGACTAGCGAAGGTACCAAAAACATTCAGTACTTC. It specifies CASRRTSEGTKNIQYF.

CDR3: CASSQVQNTEAFF. The DNA for the CDR3 is TGTGCCAGTAGTCAGGTCCAGAACACTGAAGCTTTCTTT. V usage is TRBV19 and J usage is TRBJ1-1; no clear D. V dropped 5 bases and J dropped 1 base, with 8 bases sitting between them. Germline values: CDR1 LNHDA, CDR2 SQIVND (reference sequence). CDR3 length: 13 residues.

J is TRBJ1-6 and V is TRBV11-1; 7 bases match TRBD1. Trimming took 3 bases from V and 11 from J; bases not matched to a gene: 10. From germline, CDR1 is SGHAT and CDR2 FQDESV (reference sequence). The CDR3 is 15 residues long. Written as DNA, the CDR3 is TGTGCCAGCAGCTTCAACAGGGGTAGGGAGCCACCCCTCCACTTT. Protein sequence: CASSFNRGREPPLHF.

This chain uses TRBV12-3 or TRBV12-4 with TRBJ1-2; D call uncertain. V was shortened by 3 bases and J by 5 bases, with 7 bases between the two germline ends. This CDR3 region has 12 residues. Here the CDR3 reads CASSLQSYGYTF. Here the CDR3 DNA reads TGTGCCAGCAGTTTGCAGTCTTATGGCTACACCTTC.

The chain employs TRBV10-3 and TRBJ1-2; 7 bases map to TRBD1. The CDR3 is 16 residues long. J was trimmed by 6 bases and V by 6 bases; bases with no gene match: 16. Germline V lookup: CDR1 ENHRY, CDR2 SYGVKD. For the CDR3, the DNA is TGTGCCATCAGCCGGGACTCAGGGGGTACAGGAGATGGCTACACCTTC. Translated, it gives CAISRDSGGTGDGYTF.

The chain combines TRBV6-1 with TRBJ2-5; TRBD2 is a possible D gene (6 bases). Trimming removed 1 base at V and 2 bases at J, with 20 bases between. The CDR3 has 18 amino acids. The germline V gene encodes CDR1 MNHNS and CDR2 SASEGT. The chain's CDR3 is CASSEGLGGPWRQETQYF. DNA for the CDR3: TGTGCCAGCAGTGAAGGCCTAGGAGGGCCATGGAGGCAAGAGACCCAGTACTTC.

The rearrangement joins TRBV4-1 to TRBJ2-1; 7 bases match TRBD2. Trimming at V came to 5 bases and at J to 11 bases, leaving 15 bases not matched to a gene. The CDR3 loop spans 15 amino acids. Germline-derived CDR1 and CDR2 are MGHRA and YSYEKL. The CDR3 region is CASSSPSGSPEKQFF. The CDR3, as DNA: TGCGCCAGCAGCTCGCCTAGCGGCTCCCCAGAGAAGCAGTTCTTC.

The chain links TRBV5-5 to TRBJ2-7; TRBD1 matches at 9 bases. The CDR3 has 14 residues. The germline V gene has CDR1 SGHKS and CDR2 YYEKEE (reference sequence). Germline trimming cut 4 bases from V and 2 bases from J; bases unmatched to any gene: 4. In DNA, the CDR3 is TGTGCCAGCAGCATGGGACAGGGTACCTACGAGCAGTACGTC. This gives the protein CASSMGQGTYEQYV.

CDR3 bases: TGTGCCAGCAGCCATATACCCGGACTAGCGGGGGTCACAGATACGCAGTATTTT. This encodes CASSHIPGLAGVTDTQYF. The chain joins TRBV3-1 (or the pseudogene TRBV3-2) to TRBJ2-3; 13 bases map to TRBD2. The CDR3 loop spans 18 amino acids. V was pared by 3 bases and J by 2 bases, with 8 bases of the junction left unmatched. Germline V gives CDR1 LGHDT, CDR2 YNNKEL (reference sequence).

The V call is TRBV9, the J call TRBJ1-6; D is perhaps TRBD1 (6 bases). The CDR3 length is 14 residues. V lost 2 bases and J lost 6, with 9 bases in between. CDR1 is SGDLS, CDR2 YYNGEE, per germline. The CDR3 protein is CASSVGDINSPLHF. The DNA of the CDR3 is TGTGCCAGCAGCGTGGGGGACATTAATTCACCCCTCCACTTT. The variable domain in full, with the rest retrieved from reference TRBV9 and TRBJ1-6, is DSGVTQTPKHLITATGQRVTLRCSPRSGDLSVYWYQQSLDQGLQFLIQYYNGEERAKGNILERFSAQQFPDLHSELNLSSLELGDSALYFCASSVGDINSPLHFGNGTRLTVT.

The chain joins TRBV18 to TRBJ2-7; tentatively, D is TRBD1 (6 bases). Trimming removed 2 bases at V and 3 bases at J, with 17 bases between. The CDR3 sequence is 16 residues long. Germline CDR1 KGHSH, CDR2 LQKENI. In nucleotides, the CDR3 is TGTGCCAGCTCACCAGGGTCGGGCCAGGGGCTCTACGAGCAGTACGTC. Its protein is CASSPGSGQGLYEQYV.

CDR3 sequence: CASSLTSGGIYEQYV. The CDR3 coding sequence is TGTGCCAGCAGTTTGACTAGCGGGGGTATCTACGAGCAGTACGTC. The chain employs TRBV7-2 and TRBJ2-7; 12 nucleotides align to TRBD2. Trimming at V came to 6 bases and at J to 3 bases, leaving 6 bases not matched to a gene. The CDR3 is 15 amino acids. CDR1 SGHTA and CDR2 FQGNSA come from the germline V gene.

J is TRBJ1-3 and V is TRBV18, with D perhaps matching TRBD1 (6 bases). There are 17 residues in the CDR3. V lost 3 bases and J lost 0, with 15 bases in between. CDR1 and CDR2 from the germline V gene are KGHSH and LQKENI. CDR3 residues: CASSPSGHLRSGNTIYF. The CDR3 DNA sequence: TGTGCCAGCTCACCCTCGGGACACTTGCGCTCTGGAAACACCATATATTTT.